This T cell receptor (beta chain) is from a study of blood T cells in healthy people across ages. Study summary: About one barcoded TCR beta cDNA was captured per two T cells.

The study's findings and limits: In older individuals, TCR beta diversity per million T cells was lower, falling roughly linearly with age.

Details on this clonotype: Its antigen remains unknown.

A minimum of 6 million PBMCs was isolated per sample. A second PCR, run for roughly 7 to 12 cycles, used a sample-barcoded 5' primer plus a J-beta primer mix. MiXCR, applied by TCRdb to the 5' RACE reads, yields one record per CDR3 protein. Altogether approximately 1,000,000 distinct CDR3 sequences are present, less than 45% being singletons, with the ten largest covering less than 15%. Sequencing was done on a sample of blood. The sequence was collected from a man younger than 35 in good health.

The CDR3 DNA reads as TGTGCCACCAGGGACAACGATGAAAATGAGCAGTTCTTC. The encoded protein is CATRDNDENEQFF. The chain employs TRBV24-1 and TRBJ2-1; possibly TRBD1 for D (5 bases). The CDR3 length is 13 residues. CDR1 KGHDR and CDR2 SFDVKD come from the germline V gene. Deletions cut 7 bases from V and 7 bases from J, with 13 bases between.